This TCR beta chain was retrieved from a study of Tregs in tolerant kidney transplant recipients. Whole-study results and caveats: This study did not directly address biological reproducibility. Expanding Tregs on activated donor B cells appeared to best identify donor-specific TCRbeta clones.

TCRdb's copy holds only in-frame clones and misses some; the assay was immunoSEQ multiplex PCR. The sample lists 240,000 or so clones, roughly 84% occurring once. Thawed PBMCs were FACS-sorted into unstimulated CD4+CD25+CD127- regulatory T cells, CD4+CD25- non-regulatory cells, CD4 and CD8 cells. CDR1 is KGHSH, CDR2 LQKENI, per germline. This CDR3 is built from 15 residues. The V end lost 6 bases, the J end lost 5 bases, and 17 bases lay between the germline ends. In its sample, this clone was seen once. Its specificity is not known. This chain joins TRBV18 and TRBJ2-1; D might be TRBD2 (7 bases). The TCR was taken from a human donor in good health. The specimen was CD4+ T cells from blood. The chain's CDR3 is CASSPRGGADNEQFF. In nucleotides, the CDR3 is TGTGCCAGCTCCCCCCGAGGGGGGGCTGACAATGAGCAGTTCTTC.